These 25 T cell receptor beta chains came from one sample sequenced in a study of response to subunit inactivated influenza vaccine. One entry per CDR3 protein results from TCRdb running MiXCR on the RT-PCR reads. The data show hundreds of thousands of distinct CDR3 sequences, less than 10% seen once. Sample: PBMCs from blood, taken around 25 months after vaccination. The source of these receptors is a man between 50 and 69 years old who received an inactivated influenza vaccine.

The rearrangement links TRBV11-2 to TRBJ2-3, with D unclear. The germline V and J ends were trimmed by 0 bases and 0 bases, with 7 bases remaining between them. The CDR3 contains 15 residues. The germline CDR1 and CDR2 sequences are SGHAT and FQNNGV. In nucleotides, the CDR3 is TGTGCCAGCAGCTTAGATCCCCAGAGCACAGATACGCAGTATTTT. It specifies CASSLDPQSTDTQYF.

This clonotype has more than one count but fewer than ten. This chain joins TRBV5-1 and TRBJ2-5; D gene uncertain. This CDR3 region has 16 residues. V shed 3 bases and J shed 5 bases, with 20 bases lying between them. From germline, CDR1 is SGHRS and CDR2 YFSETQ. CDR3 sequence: CASSSTDLPTWETQYF. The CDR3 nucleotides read TGCGCCAGCAGCTCAACCGATCTCCCCACGTGGGAGACCCAGTACTTC.

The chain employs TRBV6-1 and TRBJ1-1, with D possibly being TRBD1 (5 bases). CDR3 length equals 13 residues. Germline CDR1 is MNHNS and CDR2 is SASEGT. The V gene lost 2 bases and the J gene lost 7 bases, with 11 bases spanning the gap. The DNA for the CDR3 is TGTGCCAGCAGTGAACTTTCGAGGGGTGAAGCTTTCTTT. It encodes CASSELSRGEAFF.

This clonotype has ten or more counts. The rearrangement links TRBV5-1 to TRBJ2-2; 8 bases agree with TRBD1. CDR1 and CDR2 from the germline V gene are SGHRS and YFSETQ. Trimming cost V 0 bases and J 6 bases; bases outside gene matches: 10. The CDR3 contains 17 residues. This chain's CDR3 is CASSLEGRTGKAGELFF. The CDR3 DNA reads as TGCGCCAGCAGCTTGGAAGGGAGGACAGGGAAGGCCGGGGAGCTGTTTTTT.

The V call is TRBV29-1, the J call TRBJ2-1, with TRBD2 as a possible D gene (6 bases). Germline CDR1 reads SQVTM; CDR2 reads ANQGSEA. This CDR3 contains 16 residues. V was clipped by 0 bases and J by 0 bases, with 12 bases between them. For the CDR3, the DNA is TGCAGCGTTGAAGATTTCTTGGGGGGCTCCTACAATGAGCAGTTCTTC. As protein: CSVEDFLGGSYNEQFF.

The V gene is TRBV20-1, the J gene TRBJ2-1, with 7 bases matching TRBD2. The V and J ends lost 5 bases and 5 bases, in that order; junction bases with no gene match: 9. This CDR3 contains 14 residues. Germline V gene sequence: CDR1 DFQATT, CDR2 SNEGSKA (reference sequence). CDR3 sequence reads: CSAERWLADNEQFF. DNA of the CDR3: TGCAGTGCTGAGAGATGGCTAGCGGACAATGAGCAGTTCTTC.

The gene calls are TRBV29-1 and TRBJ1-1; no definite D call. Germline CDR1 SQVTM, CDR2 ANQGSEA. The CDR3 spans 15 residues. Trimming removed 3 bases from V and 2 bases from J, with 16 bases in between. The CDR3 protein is CSVDFAGYDNTEAFF. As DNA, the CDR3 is TGCAGCGTTGACTTCGCGGGTTATGACAACACTGAAGCTTTCTTT. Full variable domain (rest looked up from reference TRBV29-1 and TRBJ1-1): SAVISQKPSRDICQRGTSLTIQCQVDSQVTMMFWYRQQPGQSLTLIATANQGSEATYESGFVIDKFPISRPNLTFSTLTVSNMSPEDSSIYLCSVDFAGYDNTEAFFGQGTRLTVV.

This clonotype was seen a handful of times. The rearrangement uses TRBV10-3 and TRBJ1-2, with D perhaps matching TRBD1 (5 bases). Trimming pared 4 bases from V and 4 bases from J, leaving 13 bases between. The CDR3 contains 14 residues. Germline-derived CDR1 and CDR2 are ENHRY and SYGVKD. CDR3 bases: TGTGCCATCAGTGGACTTGAGCAGGGCTATGGCTACACCTTC. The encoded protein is CAISGLEQGYGYTF.

CDR3 sequence: CASIPTAGYTGELFF. The CDR3, as DNA: TGTGCCAGCATCCCCACGGCGGGGTACACCGGGGAGCTGTTTTTT. V and J are TRBV6-1 and TRBJ2-2, with D perhaps matching TRBD2 (6 bases). The ends were cut back, 7 bases at V and 3 bases at J, with 15 bases in the middle. Germline loops: CDR1 MNHNS, CDR2 SASEGT. This CDR3 is built from 15 residues.

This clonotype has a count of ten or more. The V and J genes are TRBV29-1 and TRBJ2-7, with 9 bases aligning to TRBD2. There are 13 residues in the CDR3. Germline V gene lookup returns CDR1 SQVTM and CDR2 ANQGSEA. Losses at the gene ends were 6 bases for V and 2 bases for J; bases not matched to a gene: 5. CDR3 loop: CSVTSGSPYEQYF. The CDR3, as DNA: TGCAGCGTAACTAGCGGGTCCCCCTACGAGCAGTACTTC.

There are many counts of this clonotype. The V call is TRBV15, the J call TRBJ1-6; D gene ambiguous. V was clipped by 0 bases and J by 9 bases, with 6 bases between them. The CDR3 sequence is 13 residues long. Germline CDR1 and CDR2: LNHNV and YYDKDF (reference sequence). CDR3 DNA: TGTGCCACCAGCAGAGATATGATTTCACCCCTCCACTTT. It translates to CATSRDMISPLHF.

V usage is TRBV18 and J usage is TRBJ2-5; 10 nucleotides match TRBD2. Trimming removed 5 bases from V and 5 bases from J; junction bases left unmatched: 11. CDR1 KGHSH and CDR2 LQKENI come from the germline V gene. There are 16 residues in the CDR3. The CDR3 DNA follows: TGTGCCAGCTCAACACTAGCGGGACGGGGATTGGAGACCCAGTACTTC. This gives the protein CASSTLAGRGLETQYF. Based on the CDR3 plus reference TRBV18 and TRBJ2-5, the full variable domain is NAGVMQNPRHLVRRRGQEARLRCSPMKGHSHVYWYRQLPEEGLKFMVYLQKENIIDESGMPKERFSAEFPKEGPSILRIQQVVRGDSAAYFCASSTLAGRGLETQYFGPGTRLLVL.

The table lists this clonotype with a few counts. The DNA for the CDR3 is TGTGCCAGTAGTATCTCGACAGCGACAGGGTATGGCTACACCTTC. Translated, it gives CASSISTATGYGYTF. This chain links TRBV19 with TRBJ1-2; 7 nucleotides align to TRBD1. CDR3 length: 15 residues. Germline trimming cut 3 bases from V and 5 bases from J; bases unmatched to any gene: 9. CDR1 is LNHDA, CDR2 SQIVND, per germline (reference sequence).

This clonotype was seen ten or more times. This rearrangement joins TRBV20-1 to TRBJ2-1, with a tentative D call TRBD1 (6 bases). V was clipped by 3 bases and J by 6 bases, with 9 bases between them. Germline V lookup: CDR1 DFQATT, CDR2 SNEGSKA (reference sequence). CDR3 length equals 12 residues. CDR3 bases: TGCAGTGCTAGTTCAGGGGTCAATGAGCAGTTCTTC. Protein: CSASSGVNEQFF.

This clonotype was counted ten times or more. CDR3 protein: CAISVQGVETQYF. CDR3 bases: TGTGCCATCAGTGTTCAGGGGGTTGAGACCCAGTACTTC. The chain recombines TRBV10-3 with TRBJ2-5, with 7 bases identical to TRBD1. The CDR3 loop spans 13 amino acids. The J segment lost 5 bases and the V segment lost 4 bases, leaving 4 bases of the junction unmatched. Germline V gene sequence: CDR1 ENHRY, CDR2 SYGVKD.

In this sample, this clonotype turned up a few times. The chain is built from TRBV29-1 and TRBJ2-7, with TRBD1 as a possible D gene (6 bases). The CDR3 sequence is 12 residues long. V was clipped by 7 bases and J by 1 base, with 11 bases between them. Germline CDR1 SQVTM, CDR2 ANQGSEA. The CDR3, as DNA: TGCAGCGCCGGGACACAGTCCTACGAGCAGTACTTC. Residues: CSAGTQSYEQYF.

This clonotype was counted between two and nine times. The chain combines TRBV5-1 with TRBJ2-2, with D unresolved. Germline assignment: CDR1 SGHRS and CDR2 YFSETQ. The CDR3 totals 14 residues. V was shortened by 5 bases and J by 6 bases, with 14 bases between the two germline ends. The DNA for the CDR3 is TGCGCCAGCAGACAAACAGCAGCCGCCGGGGAGCTGTTTTTT. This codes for CASRQTAAAGELFF.

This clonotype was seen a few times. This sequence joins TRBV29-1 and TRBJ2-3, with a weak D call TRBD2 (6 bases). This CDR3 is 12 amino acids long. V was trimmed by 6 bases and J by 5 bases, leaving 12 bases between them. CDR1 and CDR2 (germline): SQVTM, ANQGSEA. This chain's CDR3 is CSVGDLGDTQYF. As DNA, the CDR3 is TGCAGCGTGGGGGACTTGGGAGATACGCAGTATTTT.

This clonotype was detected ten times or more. The CDR3 sequence: CASSSDGYTQYF. The CDR3, as DNA: TGTGCCAGCAGTTCGGACGGATATACGCAGTATTTT. This chain connects TRBV6-6 to TRBJ2-3, with D hard to call. CDR3 length: 12 residues. Germline CDR1 MNHNY, CDR2 SVGAGI (reference sequence). V was cut by 4 bases and J by 7 bases, with 9 bases left in between.

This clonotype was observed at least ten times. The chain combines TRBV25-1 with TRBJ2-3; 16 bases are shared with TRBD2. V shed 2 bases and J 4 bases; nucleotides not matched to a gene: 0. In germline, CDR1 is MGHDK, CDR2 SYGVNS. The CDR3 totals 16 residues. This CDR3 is CASSEGTSGGADTQYF. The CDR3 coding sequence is TGTGCCAGCAGTGAAGGGACTAGCGGGGGGGCAGATACGCAGTATTTT.

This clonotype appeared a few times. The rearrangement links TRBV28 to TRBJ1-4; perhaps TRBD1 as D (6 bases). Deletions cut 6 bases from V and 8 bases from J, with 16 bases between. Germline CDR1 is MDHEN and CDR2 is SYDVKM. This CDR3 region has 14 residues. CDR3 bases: TGTGCCAGCAGAGCCGGGGGGCGCAACGAAAAACTGTTTTTT. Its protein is CASRAGGRNEKLFF. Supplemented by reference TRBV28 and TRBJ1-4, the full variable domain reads DVKVTQSSRYLVKRTGEKVFLECVQDMDHENMFWYRQDPGLGLRLIYFSYDVKMKEKGDIPEGYSVSREKKERFSLILESASTNQTSMYLCASRAGGRNEKLFFGSGTQLSVL.

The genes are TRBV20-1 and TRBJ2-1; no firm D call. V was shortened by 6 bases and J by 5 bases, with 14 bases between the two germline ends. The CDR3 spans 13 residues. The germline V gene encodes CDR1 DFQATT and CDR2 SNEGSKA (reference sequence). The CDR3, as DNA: TGCAGTGCCCCGAGGACCCTTAACAATGAGCAGTTCTTC. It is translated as CSAPRTLNNEQFF.

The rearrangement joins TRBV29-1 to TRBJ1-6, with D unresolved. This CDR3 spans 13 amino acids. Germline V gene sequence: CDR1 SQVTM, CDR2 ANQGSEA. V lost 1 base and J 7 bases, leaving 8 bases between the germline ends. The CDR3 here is CSVEGARNSPLHF. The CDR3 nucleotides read TGCAGCGTTGAAGGGGCCAGAAATTCACCCCTCCACTTT.

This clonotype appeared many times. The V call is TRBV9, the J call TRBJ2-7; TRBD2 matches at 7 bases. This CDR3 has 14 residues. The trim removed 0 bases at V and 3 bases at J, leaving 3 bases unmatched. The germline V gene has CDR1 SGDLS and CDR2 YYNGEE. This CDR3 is CASSVAGGNYEQYF. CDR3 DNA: TGTGCCAGCAGCGTAGCGGGAGGCAACTACGAGCAGTACTTC.

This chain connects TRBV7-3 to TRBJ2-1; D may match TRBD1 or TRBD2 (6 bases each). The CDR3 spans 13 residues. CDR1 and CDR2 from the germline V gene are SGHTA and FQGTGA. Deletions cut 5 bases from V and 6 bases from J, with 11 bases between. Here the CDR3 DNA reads TGTGCCAGCAGCATACAGGGAGGCAATGAGCAGTTCTTC. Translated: CASSIQGGNEQFF.